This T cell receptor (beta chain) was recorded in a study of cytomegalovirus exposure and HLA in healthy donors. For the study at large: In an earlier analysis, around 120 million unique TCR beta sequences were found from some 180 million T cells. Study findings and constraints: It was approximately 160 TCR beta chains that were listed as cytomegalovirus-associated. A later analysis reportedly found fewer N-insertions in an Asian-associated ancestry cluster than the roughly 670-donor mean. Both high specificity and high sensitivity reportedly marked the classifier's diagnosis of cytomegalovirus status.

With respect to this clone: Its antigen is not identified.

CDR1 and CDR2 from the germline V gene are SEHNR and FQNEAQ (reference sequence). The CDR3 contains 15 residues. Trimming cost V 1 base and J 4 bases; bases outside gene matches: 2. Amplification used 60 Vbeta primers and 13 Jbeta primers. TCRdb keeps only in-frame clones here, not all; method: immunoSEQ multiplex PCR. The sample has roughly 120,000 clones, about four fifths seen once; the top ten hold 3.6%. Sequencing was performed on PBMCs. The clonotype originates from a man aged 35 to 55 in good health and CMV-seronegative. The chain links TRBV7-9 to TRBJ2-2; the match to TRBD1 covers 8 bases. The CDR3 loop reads CASSLETGVTGELFF. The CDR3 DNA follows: TGTGCCAGCAGCTTAGAGACAGGGGTCACCGGGGAGCTGTTTTTT.